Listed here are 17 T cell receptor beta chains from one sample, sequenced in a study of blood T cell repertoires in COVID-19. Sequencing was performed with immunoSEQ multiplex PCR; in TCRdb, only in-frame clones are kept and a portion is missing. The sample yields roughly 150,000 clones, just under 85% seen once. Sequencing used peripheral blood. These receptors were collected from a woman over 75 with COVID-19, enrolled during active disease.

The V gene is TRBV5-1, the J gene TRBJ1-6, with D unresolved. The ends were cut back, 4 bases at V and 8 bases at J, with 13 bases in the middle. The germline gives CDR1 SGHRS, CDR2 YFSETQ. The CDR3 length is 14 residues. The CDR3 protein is CASSEAEGHSPLHF. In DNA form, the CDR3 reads TGCGCCAGCAGCGAGGCCGAGGGCCATTCACCCCTCCACTTT.

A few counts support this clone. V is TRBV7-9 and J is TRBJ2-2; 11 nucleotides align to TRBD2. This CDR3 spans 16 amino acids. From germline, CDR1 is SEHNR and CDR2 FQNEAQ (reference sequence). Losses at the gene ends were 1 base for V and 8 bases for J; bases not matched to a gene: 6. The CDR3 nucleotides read TGTGCCAGCAGCTTAGGTGGACTAGCGGGCGGTGGGGAGCTGTTTTTT. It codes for CASSLGGLAGGGELFF.

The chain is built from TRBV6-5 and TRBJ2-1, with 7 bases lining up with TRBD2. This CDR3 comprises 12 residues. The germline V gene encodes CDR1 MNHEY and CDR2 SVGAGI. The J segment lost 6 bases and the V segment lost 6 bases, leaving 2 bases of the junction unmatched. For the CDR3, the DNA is TGTGCCAGCAGGGGGGGGAGCAATGAGCAGTTCTTC. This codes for CASRGGSNEQFF.

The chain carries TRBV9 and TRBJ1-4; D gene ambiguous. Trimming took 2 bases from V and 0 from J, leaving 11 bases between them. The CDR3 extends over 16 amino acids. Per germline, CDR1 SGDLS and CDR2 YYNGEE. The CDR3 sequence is CASSVGRGPTNEKLFF. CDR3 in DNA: TGTGCCAGCAGCGTGGGGAGAGGCCCAACTAATGAAAAACTGTTTTTT.

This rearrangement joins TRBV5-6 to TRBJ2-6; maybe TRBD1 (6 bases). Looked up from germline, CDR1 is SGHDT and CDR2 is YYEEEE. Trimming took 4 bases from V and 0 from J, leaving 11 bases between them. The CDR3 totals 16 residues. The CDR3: CASSPGQLSGANVLTF. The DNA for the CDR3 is TGTGCCAGCAGCCCTGGACAGCTCTCTGGGGCCAACGTCCTGACTTTC.

CDR3 region: CASRPGQRNEKLFF. DNA of the CDR3: TGTGCCAGCAGACCGGGACAGCGGAATGAAAAACTGTTTTTT. V gene TRBV28 combines with J gene TRBJ1-4; 7 nucleotides line up with TRBD1. Per germline, CDR1 MDHEN and CDR2 SYDVKM. Germline trimming cut 6 bases from V and 5 bases from J; bases unmatched to any gene: 6. CDR3 length: 14 amino acids.

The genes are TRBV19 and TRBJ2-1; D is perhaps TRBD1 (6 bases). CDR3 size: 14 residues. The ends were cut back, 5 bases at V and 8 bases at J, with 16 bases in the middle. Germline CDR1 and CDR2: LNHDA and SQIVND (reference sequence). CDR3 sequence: CASSGPTGVDEQFF. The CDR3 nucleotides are TGTGCCAGTAGTGGACCGACAGGAGTCGATGAGCAGTTCTTC.

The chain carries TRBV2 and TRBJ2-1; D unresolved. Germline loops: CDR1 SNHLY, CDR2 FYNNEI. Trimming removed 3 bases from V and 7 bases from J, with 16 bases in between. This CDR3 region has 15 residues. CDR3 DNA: TGTGCCAGCAGTGATGGGCGTCACCCCCCGAATGAGCAGTTCTTC. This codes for CASSDGRHPPNEQFF. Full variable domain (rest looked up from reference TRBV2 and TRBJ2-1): EPEVTQTPSHQVTQMGQEVILRCVPISNHLYFYWYRQILGQKVEFLVSFYNNEISEKSEIFDDQFSVERPDGSNFTLKIRSTKLEDSAMYFCASSDGRHPPNEQFFGPGTRLTVL.

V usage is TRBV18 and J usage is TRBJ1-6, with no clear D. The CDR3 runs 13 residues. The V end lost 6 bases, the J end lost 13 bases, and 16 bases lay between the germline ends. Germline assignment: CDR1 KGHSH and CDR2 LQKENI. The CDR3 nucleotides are TGTGCCAGCTCCCAAGCAGCGCAATGGCCCCTCCACTTT. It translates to CASSQAAQWPLHF.

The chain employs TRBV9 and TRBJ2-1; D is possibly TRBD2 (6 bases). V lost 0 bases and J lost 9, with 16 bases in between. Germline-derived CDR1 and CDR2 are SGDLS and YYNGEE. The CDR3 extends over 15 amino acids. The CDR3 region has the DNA TGTGCCAGCAGCGTAGCGGCGGGACCGCGGGGTGAGCAGTTCTTC. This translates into CASSVAAGPRGEQFF.

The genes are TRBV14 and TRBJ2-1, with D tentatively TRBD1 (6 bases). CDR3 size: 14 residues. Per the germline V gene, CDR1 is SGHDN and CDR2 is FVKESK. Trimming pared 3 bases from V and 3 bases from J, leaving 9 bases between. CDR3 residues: CASSQIGGYNEQFF. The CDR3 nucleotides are TGTGCCAGCAGCCAGATAGGGGGCTACAATGAGCAGTTCTTC.

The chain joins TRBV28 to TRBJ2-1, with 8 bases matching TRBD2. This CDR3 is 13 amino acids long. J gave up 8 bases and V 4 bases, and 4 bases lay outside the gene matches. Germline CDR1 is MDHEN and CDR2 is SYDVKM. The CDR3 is CASSWAGGDEQFF. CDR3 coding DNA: TGTGCCAGCAGTTGGGCCGGGGGGGATGAGCAGTTCTTC. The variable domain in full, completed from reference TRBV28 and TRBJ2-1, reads DVKVTQSSRYLVKRTGEKVFLECVQDMDHENMFWYRQDPGLGLRLIYFSYDVKMKEKGDIPEGYSVSREKKERFSLILESASTNQTSMYLCASSWAGGDEQFFGPGTRLTVL.

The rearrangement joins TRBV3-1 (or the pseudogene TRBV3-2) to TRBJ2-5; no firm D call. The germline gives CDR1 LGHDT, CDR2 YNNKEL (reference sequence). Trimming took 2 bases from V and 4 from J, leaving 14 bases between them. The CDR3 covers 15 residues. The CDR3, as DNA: TGTGCCAGCAGCCAACTAGGAGTTTTCCGAGAGACCCAGTACTTC. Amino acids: CASSQLGVFRETQYF.

The CDR3 protein is CASRWGGTGELFF. CDR3 coding DNA: TGTGCCAGCAGGTGGGGGGGGACCGGGGAGCTGTTTTTT. The chain recombines TRBV12-3 or TRBV12-4 with TRBJ2-2, with 7 bases matching TRBD2. The length of the CDR3 is 13 residues. With V trimmed by 6 bases and J by 5 bases, 3 bases remained unmatched.

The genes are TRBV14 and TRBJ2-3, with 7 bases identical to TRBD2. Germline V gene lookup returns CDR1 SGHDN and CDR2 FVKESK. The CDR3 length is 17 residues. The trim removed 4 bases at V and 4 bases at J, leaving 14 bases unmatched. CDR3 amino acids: CASSRRLARGPADTQYF. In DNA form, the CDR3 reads TGTGCCAGCAGCCGGAGACTAGCTCGAGGTCCTGCAGATACGCAGTATTTT.

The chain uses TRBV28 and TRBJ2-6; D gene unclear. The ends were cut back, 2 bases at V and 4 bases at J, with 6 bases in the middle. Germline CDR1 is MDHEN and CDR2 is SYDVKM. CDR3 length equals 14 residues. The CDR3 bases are TGTGCCAGCAGTTTAAACCGGGGGGCCAACGTCCTGACTTTC. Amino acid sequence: CASSLNRGANVLTF. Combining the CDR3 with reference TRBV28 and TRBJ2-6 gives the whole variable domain DVKVTQSSRYLVKRTGEKVFLECVQDMDHENMFWYRQDPGLGLRLIYFSYDVKMKEKGDIPEGYSVSREKKERFSLILESASTNQTSMYLCASSLNRGANVLTFGAGSRLTVL.

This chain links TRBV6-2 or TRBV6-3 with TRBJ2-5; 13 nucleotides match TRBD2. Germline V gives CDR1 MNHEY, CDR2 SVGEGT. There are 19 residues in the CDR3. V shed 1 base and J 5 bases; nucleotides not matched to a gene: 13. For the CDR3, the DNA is TGTGCCAGCAGTTACTGGGGTGAACTAGCGGGAGGGCCTTCGGAGACCCAGTACTTC. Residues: CASSYWGELAGGPSETQYF.